Each of the 19 T cell receptor beta chains below was sequenced from the same sample in a study of cytomegalovirus exposure and HLA in healthy donors. The PCR ran on 60 Vbeta and 13 Jbeta primers. Measured with immunoSEQ multiplex PCR; TCRdb has only the in-frame clones, and not every one. This sample has some 150,000 clones, with around 10% found just once. The sequenced sample was PBMCs. These receptors all come from a woman in her thirties or forties in good health and CMV-seropositive.

This chain links TRBV29-1 with TRBJ1-1, with D perhaps TRBD1 (6 bases). From germline, CDR1 is SQVTM and CDR2 ANQGSEA. This CDR3 has 13 residues. V dropped 7 bases and J dropped 5 bases, with 17 bases sitting between them. CDR3 sequence (DNA): TGCAGCGGTGGACAGCGAATTGGGACTGAAGCTTTCTTT. Translation gives CSGGQRIGTEAFF.

This rearrangement joins TRBV5-1 to TRBJ2-3, with TRBD2 matching over 10 bases. J lost 8 bases, V lost 0 bases, and 12 bases had no gene match. CDR1 SGHRS and CDR2 YFSETQ come from the germline V gene. The CDR3 has 17 amino acids. CDR3 nucleotide sequence: TGCGCCAGCAGCTTGGATCCAGCGGGGGGGCCTGGGGGTACGCAGTATTTT. It codes for CASSLDPAGGPGGTQYF.

This clone occurred a few times. The CDR3 carries no conserved terminal phenylalanine or tryptophan, so it likely arises from a read error. The rearrangement uses TRBV13 and TRBJ2-2; no firm D call. CDR3 length: 13 amino acids. Per the germline V gene, CDR1 is PRHDT and CDR2 is FYEKMQ (reference sequence). Trimming took off 5 bases at V and 8 bases at J, with 12 bases between the two ends. CDR3 sequence (DNA): TGTGCCAGCAGCGCCCAAAATCCAGGGGAGCTGTTTGTT. It encodes CASSAQNPGELFV.

The rearrangement joins TRBV10-3 to TRBJ2-5; 11 bases line up with TRBD1. The ends lost 2 bases at V and 4 bases at J; junction bases unmatched: 0. Germline V gene data show CDR1 as ENHRY and CDR2 as SYGVKD. The CDR3 is made up of 14 amino acids. CDR3: CAISEGTGGETQYF. The CDR3 DNA reads TGTGCCATCAGTGAGGGGACAGGGGGAGAGACCCAGTACTTC.

This clone occurred a few times. The chain links TRBV9 to TRBJ2-3; 12 bases are a match to TRBD2. The CDR3 runs 15 residues. The junction had 6 bases not matched to a gene; V was cut back by 6 bases and J by 4 bases. Germline V gene sequence: CDR1 SGDLS, CDR2 YYNGEE. CDR3 region: CASTRASGGADTQYF. CDR3 DNA: TGTGCCAGCACTAGGGCTAGCGGGGGGGCAGATACGCAGTATTTT.

The chain joins TRBV9 to TRBJ2-1; 7 nucleotides match TRBD2. CDR3 length: 15 amino acids. V trimming: 0 bases; J trimming: 8 bases; junction bases outside the gene matches: 8. Germline V gene sequence: CDR1 SGDLS, CDR2 YYNGEE. CDR3 coding DNA: TGTGCCAGCAGCGTAGAATTGGGGCTAGCGGATGAGCAGTTCTTC. It yields the protein CASSVELGLADEQFF. Full variable domain (remainder filled in from reference TRBV9 and TRBJ2-1): DSGVTQTPKHLITATGQRVTLRCSPRSGDLSVYWYQQSLDQGLQFLIQYYNGEERAKGNILERFSAQQFPDLHSELNLSSLELGDSALYFCASSVELGLADEQFFGPGTRLTVL.

The CDR3 coding sequence is TGTGCCAGCAGCTTAGCGCTCGGACTAGCAACGCAGTATTTT. This encodes CASSLALGLATQYF. The chain uses TRBV11-2 and TRBJ2-3, with TRBD2 identical over 8 bases. The junction had 6 bases not matched to a gene; V was cut back by 1 base and J by 9 bases. From germline, CDR1 is SGHAT and CDR2 FQNNGV. CDR3 length: 14 residues.

The CDR3 DNA reads TGTGCCAGCAGTGTTGGTTGGCGGGGGGGCTCCGGGGAGCTGTTTTTT. Amino acids: CASSVGWRGGSGELFF. The V call is TRBV2, the J call TRBJ2-2; 9 positions match TRBD2. Germline V CDR1 and CDR2: SNHLY, FYNNEI. V lost 4 bases to trimming and J lost 6 bases; unmatched junction nucleotides: 9. The CDR3 runs 16 residues. The variable domain in full, completed from reference TRBV2 and TRBJ2-2, reads EPEVTQTPSHQVTQMGQEVILRCVPISNHLYFYWYRQILGQKVEFLVSFYNNEISEKSEIFDDQFSVERPDGSNFTLKIRSTKLEDSAMYFCASSVGWRGGSGELFFGEGSRLTVL.

This clone has just a few counts. The chain carries TRBV5-1 and TRBJ1-4; possibly TRBD1 for D (6 bases). Germline values: CDR1 SGHRS, CDR2 YFSETQ. The CDR3 loop spans 15 amino acids. Trimming cost V 2 bases and J 2 bases, with 10 bases left between them. The CDR3 protein is CASSLLQGTNEKLFF. Here the CDR3 DNA reads TGCGCCAGCAGCTTACTACAGGGTACTAATGAAAAACTGTTTTTT.

This clone was found a few times. This sequence joins TRBV19 and TRBJ1-1; tentative D call: TRBD1 (6 bases). With 1 base removed from V and 1 base from J, the gap between germline ends came to 10 bases. The CDR3 runs to 15 residues. Germline CDR1 LNHDA, CDR2 SQIVND (reference sequence). CDR3 coding DNA: TGTGCCAGTAGTATAGCCTGGACAGCGAACACTGAAGCTTTCTTT. The encoded protein is CASSIAWTANTEAFF.

This chain joins TRBV4-3 and TRBJ1-1, with D perhaps TRBD1 (5 bases). The germline CDR1 and CDR2 sequences are LGHNA and YSLEER. Deletions cut 2 bases from V and 6 bases from J, with 16 bases between. This CDR3 contains 15 residues. As DNA, the CDR3 is TGCGCCAGCAGCCAACGCGTCGATGGGGGGTCTGAAGCTTTCTTT. It is translated as CASSQRVDGGSEAFF.

This clone was observed a single time. The rearrangement uses TRBV9 and TRBJ1-2, with D tentatively TRBD1 (5 bases). The length of the CDR3 is 16 residues. Trimming removed 0 bases from V and 2 bases from J, with 14 bases in between. The V gene's germline CDR1 is SGDLS and CDR2 YYNGEE. The CDR3 DNA is TGTGCCAGCAGCGTAGACGAGCGGGGGTCAAACTATGGCTACACCTTC. It encodes CASSVDERGSNYGYTF.

There are a few counts of this clone. The rearrangement links TRBV5-1 to TRBJ2-1, with 7 nucleotides matching TRBD1. The V gene's germline CDR1 is SGHRS and CDR2 YFSETQ. The CDR3 contains 14 residues. The trim removed 4 bases at V and 8 bases at J, leaving 9 bases unmatched. CDR3 sequence reads: CASSVNPQGDEQFF. CDR3 sequence (DNA): TGCGCCAGCAGCGTGAATCCTCAGGGGGATGAGCAGTTCTTC.

This clone was detected only a few times. The chain links TRBV9 to TRBJ2-7; D is perhaps TRBD1 (6 bases). Germline assignment: CDR1 SGDLS and CDR2 YYNGEE. V shed 6 bases and J shed 0 bases, with 13 bases lying between them. The CDR3 totals 14 residues. The CDR3 protein is CASTKTGSSYEQYF. In nucleotides, the CDR3 is TGTGCCAGCACCAAAACAGGGAGCTCCTACGAGCAGTACTTC.

This clone came up a few times. This sequence joins TRBV7-9 and TRBJ2-1, with 12 bases lining up with TRBD2. The CDR3 has 16 amino acids. Trimming at V came to 5 bases and at J to 4 bases, leaving 6 bases not matched to a gene. The germline V gene encodes CDR1 SEHNR and CDR2 FQNEAQ (reference sequence). For the CDR3, the DNA is TGTGCCAGCAGCCGGCTAGCGGGGGGGCCTTACAATGAGCAGTTCTTC. The encoded protein is CASSRLAGGPYNEQFF.

The chain has TRBV6-7 and TRBJ1-6; D is uncertain. TRBV6-7 is noted as an ORF with a role that remains uncertain. This CDR3 comprises 14 residues. V was cut by 0 bases and J by 11 bases, with 11 bases left in between. CDR3 sequence reads: CASSYSPMEAPLHF. In DNA, the CDR3 is TGTGCCAGCAGTTACTCCCCCATGGAGGCACCCCTCCACTTT.

The chain couples TRBV5-1 to TRBJ2-7; 10 nucleotides match TRBD1. After removal of 4 bases from V and 3 bases from J, the junction contained 4 bases not matched to a gene. This CDR3 has 14 residues. CDR1 SGHRS and CDR2 YFSETQ come from the germline V gene. The CDR3 region has the DNA TGCGCCAGCAGCCCGGGACAGGGGATCTACGAGCAGTACTTC. This gives the protein CASSPGQGIYEQYF.

There are a few counts of this clone. The CDR3 sequence: CASSLLDRVNTGELFF. For the CDR3, the DNA is TGTGCCAGCAGTTTACTGGACAGGGTAAACACCGGGGAGCTGTTTTTT. The rearrangement uses TRBV27 and TRBJ2-2; 8 nucleotides align to TRBD1. The V gene's germline CDR1 is MNHEY and CDR2 SMNVEV (reference sequence). This CDR3 is 16 amino acids long. Unmatched junction bases numbered 4, after V lost 2 bases and J lost 2 bases.

The gene calls are TRBV2 and TRBJ2-2, with D maybe TRBD1 (5 bases). Germline CDR1 and CDR2: SNHLY and FYNNEI. The CDR3 is 13 residues long. The V gene lost 7 bases and the J gene lost 1 base, with 7 bases spanning the gap. CDR3 protein: CASTTGNTGELFF. CDR3 sequence (DNA): TGTGCCAGCACCACAGGGAACACCGGGGAGCTGTTTTTT.